In its sample, the clone carrying this T cell receptor (beta chain) was seen many times. This record comes from a study of molecular identifiers for immune sequencing clone quantification. Whole-study context: Replicate experiments took RNA from about 20,000 or 100,000 naive CD8 cells, divided it five ways and sequenced four.

Germline V CDR1 and CDR2: SGHDT, YYEEEE. The CDR3 length is 17 residues. Germline trimming cut 2 bases from V and 2 bases from J; bases unmatched to any gene: 6. TCRdb ran MiXCR on the PCR reads and lists one entry per CDR3 protein. The table has 550,000 to 750,000 distinct CDR3 sequences, about 20% seen once. The V call is TRBV5-6, the J call TRBJ2-3; 12 bases match TRBD2. The clonotype comes from a human donor in good health. Some libraries in this study had Jurkat cell RNA spiked in. Sequences were obtained from naive CD8+ T cells from blood, with Jurkat cell RNA spiked in. The subset denotes: FACS-sorted CD8+CD4-CCR7+CD45RA+ naive T cells. CDR3 sequence (DNA): TGTGCCAGCAGCTTCGGGCTAGCGGGGGGGTCCACAGATACGCAGTATTTT. Protein product: CASSFGLAGGSTDTQYF.